This T cell receptor beta chain was retrieved from a study of T cells in Graves' hyperthyroidism and ophthalmopathy. From RNA transcripts, TCR beta CDR3 regions were amplified. With the HTBI primer set, the TCR CDR3 went through a first round of RT-PCR. TCRdb reprocessed the multiplex PCR reads via MiXCR and lists one record per CDR3 protein. This sample yields over 300,000 distinct CDR3 sequences, of which roughly 13% are seen a single time; roughly 11% belongs to the top ten. In its sample, this clonotype was seen many times. An end of the junction does not agree with germline; a read error may underlie this. The CDR3 consists of 14 residues. The germline V gene encodes CDR1 SGHRS and CDR2 YFSETQ. Graves' hyperthyroidism showing no ophthalmopathy progression within 18 months was considered stable. Every diagnosis used clinical symptoms, serum thyroxine and TRAb, thyroid ultrasound and orbital computed tomography. The PBMCs studied were ones that came from 10 ml fresh peripheral blood.

The sequenced material came from blood. The receptor was derived from a woman aged 55 to 70 with Graves' hyperthyroidism. The V call is TRBV5-1, the J call TRBJ2-1; tentatively, D is TRBD2 (6 bases). CDR3 sequence (DNA): TGTGCCAGCAGCCTGGCGGGGTCCTACAATGAGCAGTTCTTC. Its protein is CASSLAGSYNEQFF.